The source of this TCR beta chain is a study of blood T cell repertoires in COVID-19. As for the study in general: Collection of acute and convalescent COVID-19 samples took place in the United States, Italy and Spain. In each case, the material was cDNA or gDNA derived from T cells, B-cell-depleted T cells, or PBMCs.

Authors' data handling: Researchers report that nucleated cell counts were estimated from reference gene primer amplification. Repertoires were generated with immunoSEQ multiplex PCR, while TCRdb's copy carries only in-frame clones and drops some. D and trimming were read from the DNA, whereas the V and J calls and clone size are those reported in that table. The data contain about 180,000 clones, 70% to 85% of them singletons. CDR1 and CDR2 (germline): MGHDK, SYGVNS. This CDR3 comprises 14 residues. Between the trimmed V and J ends, which lost 3 bases and 5 bases, there was a span of 14 bases. The sample comprised peripheral blood. This chain links TRBV25-1 with TRBJ2-7, with D unclear. This TCR came from a human donor in a cohort sampled during active COVID-19. The CDR3 DNA sequence: TGTGCCAGCAGTGATCAAGCGTTTCGCCACGAGCAGTACTTC. Its protein product is CASSDQAFRHEQYF.